This passage covers 27 T cell receptor beta chains from one sample sequenced in a study of CD8+ T cells in alopecia areata (dated by TCRdb to the late 2010s). The treatment or condition label, read with the paper, signifies: oral pan-JAK inhibitor, 5-10 mg twice daily. Libraries came from the immunoSEQ multiplex PCR assay. For TCR sequencing, RNA was extracted from every sample and reverse transcribed into cDNA to serve as template. In its TCRdb copy, this immuneACCESS table keeps in-frame sequences only and misses some clones. Where compared with another copy, unresolved V genes explain less than half of these, and the others have no known cause. The sample table holds 95,000 to 110,000 clones, of which 86% were seen once. The top ten clones comprise 11% of the sample. Sequencing was performed on CD8+ T cells sorted from blood, taken at approximately week 30, from a patient treated with tofacitinib. These receptors were obtained from a human donor with alopecia areata.

This clone was observed once. The chain recombines TRBV5-1 with TRBJ1-6, with D hard to call. Deletions cut 4 bases from V and 10 bases from J, with 15 bases between. The length of the CDR3 is 14 residues. Germline V gene sequence: CDR1 SGHRS, CDR2 YFSETQ. Here the CDR3 DNA reads TGCGCCAGCAGCCCTTGGACCCTGGGCTCACCCCTCCACTTT. Translation gives CASSPWTLGSPLHF. The full variable domain, completed using reference TRBV5-1 and TRBJ1-6, is KAGVTQTPRYLIKTRGQQVTLSCSPISGHRSVSWYQQTPGQGLQFLFEYFSETQRNKGNFPGRFSGRQFSNSRSEMNVSTLELGDSALYLCASSPWTLGSPLHFGNGTRLTVT.

The rearrangement joins TRBV15 to TRBJ2-1, with unresolved D. Trimming removed 0 bases at V and 8 bases at J, with 11 bases between. The germline CDR1 and CDR2 sequences are LNHNV and YYDKDF (reference sequence). This CDR3 spans 14 amino acids. The CDR3 coding sequence is TGTGCCACCAGCAGAGATCTTGTTTCGGATGAGCAGTTCTTC. Amino acid sequence: CATSRDLVSDEQFF.

The chain combines TRBV4-1 with TRBJ2-1; D is possibly TRBD2 (6 bases). The germline gives CDR1 MGHRA, CDR2 YSYEKL. V shed 6 bases and J shed 3 bases, with 15 bases lying between them. The CDR3 is 15 amino acids. CDR3 region: CASRSGQGDYNEQFF. CDR3 nucleotides: TGCGCCAGCAGAAGCGGGCAAGGGGACTACAATGAGCAGTTCTTC.

This clone was counted a few times. The chain is built from TRBV10-3 and TRBJ2-7, with D possibly being TRBD1 (6 bases). The V and J ends lost 6 bases and 4 bases respectively, with 16 bases between them. CDR1 ENHRY and CDR2 SYGVKD come from the germline V gene. CDR3 size: 14 residues. The CDR3 spells CAISVGQGMYEQYF. CDR3 nucleotide sequence: TGTGCCATCAGCGTGGGGCAGGGGATGTACGAGCAGTACTTC.

This chain connects TRBV6-4 to TRBJ2-2; TRBD1 is a possible D gene (7 bases). CDR1 is MRHNA and CDR2 is SNTAGT in the germline V gene. V lost 6 bases and J lost 3, with 11 bases in between. The CDR3 contains 14 residues. The CDR3 spells CASSGGGYTGELFF. CDR3 coding DNA: TGTGCCAGCAGCGGAGGGGGCTACACCGGGGAGCTGTTTTTT.

This clone was detected once. The V gene is TRBV25-1, the J gene TRBJ2-7; unclear D gene. There are 10 residues in the CDR3. V dropped 5 bases and J dropped 5 bases, with 4 bases sitting between them. From germline, CDR1 is MGHDK and CDR2 SYGVNS. The CDR3 nucleotides read TGTGCCAGCAGTTTGGACGAGCAGTACTTC. This gives the protein CASSLDEQYF.

Only a few counts were recorded for this clone. The chain uses TRBV2 and TRBJ1-2; possibly TRBD1 for D (5 bases). Germline CDR1 reads SNHLY; CDR2 reads FYNNEI. This CDR3 is 15 amino acids long. V was clipped by 11 bases and J by 3 bases, with 22 bases between them. The CDR3 here is CAGGGGDSGDYGYTF. The CDR3 DNA follows: TGTGCCGGCGGAGGAGGGGATTCTGGTGACTATGGCTACACCTTC.

Concerning this clone itself: At one end the junction does not follow the germline gene, possibly because of a read error. The rearrangement uses TRBV14 and TRBJ2-3; D might be TRBD1 or TRBD2, each matching 5 bases. The CDR3 is 14 residues long. Germline CDR1 SGHDN, CDR2 FVKESK. This chain's CDR3 is CASSPTGTTYTQFF. CDR3 in DNA: TGTGCCAGCAGCCCTACGGGGACCACCTATACGCAGTTTTTT. Looking up the rest from reference TRBV14 and TRBJ2-3 gives the full variable domain: EAGVTQFPSHSVIEKGQTVTLRCDPISGHDNLYWYRRVMGKEIKFLLHFVKESKQDESGMPNNRFLAERTGGTYSTLKVQPAELEDSGVYFCASSPTGTTYTQFFGPGTRLTVL.

The V and J genes are TRBV27 and TRBJ1-2, with D uncertain. The CDR3 length is 13 residues. Deletions cut 8 bases from V and 6 bases from J, with 16 bases between. Per the germline V gene, CDR1 is MNHEY and CDR2 is SMNVEV (reference sequence). The CDR3 spells CASVGMGSNGYTF. The DNA of the CDR3 is TGTGCCAGCGTTGGGATGGGAAGCAATGGCTACACCTTC.

This chain's CDR3 is CAWSGGLAGVLANEQFF. The DNA of the CDR3 is TGTGCCTGGAGTGGGGGACTAGCGGGAGTATTAGCCAATGAGCAGTTCTTC. The chain is built from TRBV30 and TRBJ2-1; TRBD2 aligns across 14 bases. The V gene end was trimmed by 1 base and the J gene end by 6 bases; junction bases not matched to a gene: 8. The CDR3 length is 17 residues. Germline CDR1 and CDR2: GTSNPN and SVGIG (reference sequence).

The chain uses TRBV29-1 and TRBJ2-7; 8 positions match TRBD1. The CDR3 is 15 residues long. Trimming removed 0 bases from V and 3 bases from J; junction bases left unmatched: 7. Germline-derived CDR1 and CDR2 are SQVTM and ANQGSEA. CDR3: CSVEDQTGADYEQYF. DNA for the CDR3: TGCAGCGTTGAAGATCAGACAGGGGCGGACTACGAGCAGTACTTC.

The chain joins TRBV6-5 to TRBJ2-7, with 12 bases lining up with TRBD2. The germline V gene has CDR1 MNHEY and CDR2 SVGAGI. Germline trimming cut 6 bases from V and 3 bases from J; bases unmatched to any gene: 3. CDR3 length: 14 amino acids. The CDR3 region has the DNA TGTGCCAGCAGGGCGACTAGCGGGGGCTACGAGCAGTACTTC. Amino acid sequence: CASRATSGGYEQYF.

The chain joins TRBV7-6 to TRBJ2-7; weak D call: TRBD2 (5 bases). The CDR3 covers 15 residues. Germline V gene sequence: CDR1 SGHVS, CDR2 FNYEAQ. V was trimmed by 5 bases and J by 0 bases, leaving 14 bases between them. The CDR3 DNA reads TGTGCCAGCAGCCCCGGACTCTTTAGCTCCTACGAGCAGTACTTC. Encoded protein: CASSPGLFSSYEQYF.

The chain has TRBV29-1 and TRBJ2-7; perhaps D is TRBD1 or TRBD2 (7 bases each). Germline CDR1 is SQVTM and CDR2 is ANQGSEA. CDR3 length: 13 residues. Trimming removed 7 bases at V and 3 bases at J, with 16 bases between. CDR3 in DNA: TGCAGCGCCGCAGGGGGGGTCCGCTACGAGCAGTACTTC. It codes for CSAAGGVRYEQYF.

The gene calls are TRBV27 and TRBJ2-5, with D perhaps matching TRBD1 or TRBD2 (5 bases each). The CDR3 contains 16 residues. The germline V gene encodes CDR1 MNHEY and CDR2 SMNVEV (reference sequence). V lost 4 bases, J lost 0 bases, and 15 bases lay in between. CDR3: CASSSRDGEYQETQYF. The CDR3 DNA reads TGTGCCAGCAGTTCTCGGGACGGGGAGTACCAAGAGACCCAGTACTTC.

This clone appeared once. This chain links TRBV7-2 with TRBJ2-3; 9 bases map to TRBD2. The germline CDR1 and CDR2 sequences are SGHTA and FQGNSA. The CDR3 contains 16 residues. The V gene end was trimmed by 3 bases and the J gene end by 2 bases; junction bases not matched to a gene: 6. The CDR3 loop reads CASSFRLAETTDTQYF. For the CDR3, the DNA is TGTGCCAGCAGCTTCAGACTAGCGGAAACCACAGATACGCAGTATTTT.

This clone was seen just once. This chain joins TRBV19 and TRBJ2-7, with D maybe TRBD1 (5 bases). CDR1 is LNHDA and CDR2 is SQIVND in the germline V gene (reference sequence). The CDR3 spans 14 residues. V was clipped by 5 bases and J by 7 bases, with 18 bases between them. CDR3 loop: CASSVTAGPGEQYF. The CDR3 DNA reads TGTGCCAGTAGTGTTACGGCAGGGCCCGGGGAGCAGTACTTC.

This chain uses TRBV30 with TRBJ2-7, with 8 nucleotides matching TRBD2. The V segment lost 0 bases and the J segment 5 bases; nucleotides outside the gene matches: 9. CDR1 is GTSNPN, CDR2 SVGIG, per germline (reference sequence). The length of the CDR3 is 15 residues. The CDR3 nucleotides are TGTGCCTGGAGTGTAAGGTATATACTAGCGGACGAGCAGTACTTC. It yields the protein CAWSVRYILADEQYF.

V gene TRBV27 combines with J gene TRBJ2-5; 10 bases fit TRBD1. The end of the DNA is better explained by TRBJ2-7, so the J call may be wrong. CDR1 and CDR2 (germline): MNHEY, SMNVEV (reference sequence). The CDR3 loop spans 14 amino acids. CDR3: CASSLGQGHSEQYF. Here the CDR3 DNA reads TGTGCCAGCAGTTTGGGACAGGGGCACTCCGAGCAGTACTTC.

V gene TRBV19 combines with J gene TRBJ2-7; TRBD1 agrees at 8 bases. CDR1 LNHDA and CDR2 SQIVND come from the germline V gene (reference sequence). The trim removed 3 bases at V and 5 bases at J, leaving 9 bases unmatched. This CDR3 comprises 15 residues. The CDR3 loop reads CASSIFGTGLNEQYF. In nucleotides, the CDR3 is TGTGCCAGTAGTATCTTTGGGACAGGTCTCAACGAGCAGTACTTC.

CDR3 loop: CASSLVVGGVYEQYF. The DNA for the CDR3 is TGTGCCAGCAGCTTAGTTGTAGGTGGCGTTTACGAGCAGTACTTC. The V call is TRBV7-9, the J call TRBJ2-7; D is uncertain. The germline V and J ends were trimmed by 1 base and 4 bases, with 14 bases remaining between them. Germline values: CDR1 SEHNR, CDR2 FQNEAQ (reference sequence). The CDR3 length is 15 residues.

V usage is TRBV27 and J usage is TRBJ2-1; D is unclear. Per germline, CDR1 MNHEY and CDR2 SMNVEV (reference sequence). The CDR3 loop spans 11 amino acids. V lost 3 bases and J lost 8, with 5 bases in between. The CDR3 protein is CASSLGYEQFF. The DNA for the CDR3 is TGTGCCAGCAGTTTGGGATATGAGCAGTTCTTC.

This sequence joins TRBV7-9 and TRBJ2-3, with 9 positions matching TRBD2. There are 16 residues in the CDR3. With 0 bases clipped from V and 2 bases from J, the junction kept 3 bases outside the gene matches. The germline CDR1 and CDR2 sequences are SEHNR and FQNEAQ (reference sequence). The CDR3 DNA follows: TGTGCCAGCAGCTTAGCGTCTAGCGGGACCACAGATACGCAGTATTTT. Translated: CASSLASSGTTDTQYF.

The chain recombines TRBV11-2 with TRBJ2-3; TRBD2 matches at 10 bases. From germline, CDR1 is SGHAT and CDR2 FQNNGV. J lost 5 bases, V lost 3 bases, and 5 bases had no gene match. This CDR3 is 15 amino acids long. For the CDR3, the DNA is TGTGCCAGCAGCTTTCTAGCGGGGGAAAGAGATACGCAGTATTTT. This codes for CASSFLAGERDTQYF. The variable domain in full, with the rest retrieved from reference TRBV11-2 and TRBJ2-3, is EAGVAQSPRYKIIEKRQSVAFWCNPISGHATLYWYQQILGQGPKLLIQFQNNGVVDDSQLPKDRFSAERLKGVDSTLKIQPAKLEDSAVYLCASSFLAGERDTQYFGPGTRLTVL.

The chain employs TRBV4-1 and TRBJ1-4; 9 bases are shared with TRBD1. Trimming took 0 bases from V and 8 from J; bases not matched to a gene: 7. Per germline, CDR1 MGHRA and CDR2 YSYEKL. The CDR3 covers 16 residues. This chain's CDR3 is CASSQDPPTGGEKLFF. The DNA for the CDR3 is TGCGCCAGCAGCCAAGACCCCCCCACAGGGGGCGAAAAACTGTTTTTT.

The gene calls are TRBV7-2 and TRBJ2-1, with D uncertain. V gave up 5 bases and J gave up 5 bases, with 4 bases separating them. The CDR3 spans 11 residues. From germline, CDR1 is SGHTA and CDR2 FQGNSA. CDR3 sequence reads: CASSPDNEQFF. As DNA, the CDR3 is TGTGCCAGCAGCCCCGACAATGAGCAGTTCTTC. The variable domain in full, completed from reference TRBV7-2 and TRBJ2-1, reads GAGVSQSPSNKVTEKGKDVELRCDPISGHTALYWYRQSLGQGLEFLIYFQGNSAPDKSGLPSDRFSAERTGGSVSTLTIQRTQQEDSAVYLCASSPDNEQFFGPGTRLTVL.

J is TRBJ2-7 and V is TRBV7-9; D gene uncertain. The CDR3 runs 12 residues. Germline values: CDR1 SEHNR, CDR2 FQNEAQ (reference sequence). V lost 1 base and J lost 5, with 6 bases in between. The CDR3 sequence is CASSLVKDEQYF. DNA for the CDR3: TGTGCCAGCAGCTTAGTGAAGGACGAGCAGTACTTC. Together with reference TRBV7-9 and TRBJ2-7, the CDR3 gives the full variable domain: DTGVSQNPRHKITKRGQNVTFRCDPISEHNRLYWYRQTLGQGPEFLTYFQNEAQLEKSRLLSDRFSAERPKGSFSTLEIQRTEQGDSAMYLCASSLVKDEQYFGPGTRLTVT.